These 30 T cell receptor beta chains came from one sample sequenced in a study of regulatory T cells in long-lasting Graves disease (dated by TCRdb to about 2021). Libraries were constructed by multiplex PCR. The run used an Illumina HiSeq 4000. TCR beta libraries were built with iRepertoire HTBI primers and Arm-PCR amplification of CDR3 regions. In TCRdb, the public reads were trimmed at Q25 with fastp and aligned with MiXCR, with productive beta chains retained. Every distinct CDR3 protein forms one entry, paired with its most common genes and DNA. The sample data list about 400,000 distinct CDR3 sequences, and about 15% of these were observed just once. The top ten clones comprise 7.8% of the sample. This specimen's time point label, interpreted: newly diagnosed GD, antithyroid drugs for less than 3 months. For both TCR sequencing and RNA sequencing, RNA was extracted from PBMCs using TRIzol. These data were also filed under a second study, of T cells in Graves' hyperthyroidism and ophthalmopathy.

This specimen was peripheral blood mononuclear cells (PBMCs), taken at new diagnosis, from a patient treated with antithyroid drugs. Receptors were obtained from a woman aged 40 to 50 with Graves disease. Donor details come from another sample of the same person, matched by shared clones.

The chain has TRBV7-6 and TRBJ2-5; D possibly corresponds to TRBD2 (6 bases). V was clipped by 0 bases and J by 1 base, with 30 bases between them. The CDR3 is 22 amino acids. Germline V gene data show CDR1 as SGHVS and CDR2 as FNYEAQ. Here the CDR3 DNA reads TGTGCCAGCAGCTTAGCCCCACCGGGATCCGGGGGAGCCACCATGCGCCAAGAGACCCAGTACTTC. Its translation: CASSLAPPGSGGATMRQETQYF.

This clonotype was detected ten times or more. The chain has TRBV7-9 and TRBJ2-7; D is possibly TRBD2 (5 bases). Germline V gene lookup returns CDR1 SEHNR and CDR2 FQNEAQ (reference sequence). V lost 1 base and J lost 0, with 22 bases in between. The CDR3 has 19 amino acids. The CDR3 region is CASSLGNIRGQENSYEQYF. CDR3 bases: TGTGCCAGCAGCTTAGGGAATATCCGGGGTCAGGAAAACTCCTACGAGCAGTACTTC.

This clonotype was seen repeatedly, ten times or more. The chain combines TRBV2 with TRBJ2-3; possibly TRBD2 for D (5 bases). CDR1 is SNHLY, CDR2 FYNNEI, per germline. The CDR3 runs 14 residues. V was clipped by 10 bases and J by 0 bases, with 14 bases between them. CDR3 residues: CATPYRGSTDTQYF. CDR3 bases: TGTGCCACCCCGTATCGGGGAAGCACAGATACGCAGTATTTT.

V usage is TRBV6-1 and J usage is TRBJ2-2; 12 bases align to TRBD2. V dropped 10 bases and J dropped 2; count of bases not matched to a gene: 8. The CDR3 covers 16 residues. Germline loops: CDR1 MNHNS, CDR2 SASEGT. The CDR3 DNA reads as TGTGCCACCAGACTAGCGGGAGCCCTCAACACCGGGGAGCTGTTTTTT. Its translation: CATRLAGALNTGELFF.

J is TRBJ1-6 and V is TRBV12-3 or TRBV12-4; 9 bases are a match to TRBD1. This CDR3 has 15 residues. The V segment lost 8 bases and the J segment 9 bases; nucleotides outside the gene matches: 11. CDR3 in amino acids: CASVPGQGQGSPLHF. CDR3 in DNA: TGTGCCAGCGTACCGGGACAGGGACAGGGTTCACCCCTCCACTTT.

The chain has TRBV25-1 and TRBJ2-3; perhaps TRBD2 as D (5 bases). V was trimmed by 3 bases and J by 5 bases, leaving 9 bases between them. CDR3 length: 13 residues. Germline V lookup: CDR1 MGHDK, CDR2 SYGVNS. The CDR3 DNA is TGTGCCAGCAGTGATACAAGCGGAGATACGCAGTATTTT. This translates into CASSDTSGDTQYF.

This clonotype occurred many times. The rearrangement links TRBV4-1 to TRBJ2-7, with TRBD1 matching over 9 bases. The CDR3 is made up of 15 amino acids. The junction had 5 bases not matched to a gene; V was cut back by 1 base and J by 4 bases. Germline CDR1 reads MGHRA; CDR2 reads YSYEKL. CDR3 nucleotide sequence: TGCGCCAGCAGCCAAGCCCGGACAGGGGTGTACGAGCAGTACTTC. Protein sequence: CASSQARTGVYEQYF.

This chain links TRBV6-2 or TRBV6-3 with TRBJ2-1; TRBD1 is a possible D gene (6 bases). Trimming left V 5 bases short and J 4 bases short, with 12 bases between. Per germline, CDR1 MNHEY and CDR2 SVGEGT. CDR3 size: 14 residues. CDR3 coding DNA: TGTGCCAGCAGTGCCCCGACAGGATACAATGAGCAGTTCTTC. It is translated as CASSAPTGYNEQFF.

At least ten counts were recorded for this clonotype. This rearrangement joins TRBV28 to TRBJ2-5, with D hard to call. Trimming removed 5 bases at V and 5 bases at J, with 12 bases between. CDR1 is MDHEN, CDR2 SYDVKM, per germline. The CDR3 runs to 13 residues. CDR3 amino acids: CASSLPNRETQYF. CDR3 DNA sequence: TGTGCCAGCAGTCTCCCGAATCGGGAGACCCAGTACTTC.

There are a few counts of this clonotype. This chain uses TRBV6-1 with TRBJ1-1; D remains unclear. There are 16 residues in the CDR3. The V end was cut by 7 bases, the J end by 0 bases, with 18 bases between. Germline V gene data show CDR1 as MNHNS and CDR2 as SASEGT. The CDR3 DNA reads TGTGCCAGCAACCCAGAGAAGGTCGGTATGAACACTGAAGCTTTCTTT. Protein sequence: CASNPEKVGMNTEAFF.

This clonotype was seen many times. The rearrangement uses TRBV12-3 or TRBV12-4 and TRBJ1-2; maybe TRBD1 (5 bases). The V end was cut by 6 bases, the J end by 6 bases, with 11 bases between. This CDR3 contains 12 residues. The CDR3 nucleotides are TGTGCCAGCAGGGGACGACCCCATGGCTACACCTTC. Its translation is CASRGRPHGYTF.

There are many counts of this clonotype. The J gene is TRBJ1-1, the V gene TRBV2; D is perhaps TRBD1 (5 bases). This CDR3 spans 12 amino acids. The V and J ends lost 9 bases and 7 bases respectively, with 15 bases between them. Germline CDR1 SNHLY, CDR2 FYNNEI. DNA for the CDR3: TGTGCCAGTGGACGTCTGGGGGGTGAAGCTTTCTTT. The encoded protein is CASGRLGGEAFF.

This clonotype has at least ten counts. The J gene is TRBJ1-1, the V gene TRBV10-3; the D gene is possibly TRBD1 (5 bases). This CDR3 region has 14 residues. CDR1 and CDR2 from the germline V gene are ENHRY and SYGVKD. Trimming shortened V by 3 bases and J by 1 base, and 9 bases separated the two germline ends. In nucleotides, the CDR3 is TGTGCCATCAGTGAAAGGGGATGGAACACTGAAGCTTTCTTT. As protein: CAISERGWNTEAFF.

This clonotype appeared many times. The CDR3 region has the DNA TGTGCCAGCTCCCCGGGACAGGGTGTTGGTGAGCAGTTCTTC. Protein sequence: CASSPGQGVGEQFF. The chain couples TRBV18 to TRBJ2-1; 9 bases are a match to TRBD1. V shed 6 bases, J shed 9 bases, and the junction held 9 bases outside the gene matches. Germline V lookup: CDR1 KGHSH, CDR2 LQKENI. The CDR3 totals 14 residues.

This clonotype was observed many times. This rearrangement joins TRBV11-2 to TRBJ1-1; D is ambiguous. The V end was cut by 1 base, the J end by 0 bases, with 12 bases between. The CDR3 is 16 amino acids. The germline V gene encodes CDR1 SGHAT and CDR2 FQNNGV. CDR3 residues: CASSLGAETLNTEAFF. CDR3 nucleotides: TGTGCCAGCAGCTTAGGGGCCGAGACCCTGAACACTGAAGCTTTCTTT.

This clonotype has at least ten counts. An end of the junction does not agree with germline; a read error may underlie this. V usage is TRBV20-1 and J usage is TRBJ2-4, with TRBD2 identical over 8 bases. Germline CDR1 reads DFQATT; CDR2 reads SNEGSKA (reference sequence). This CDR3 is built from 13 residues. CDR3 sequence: CSASGRAINIQYF. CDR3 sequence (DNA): TGCAGTGCTAGCGGGAGGGCCATAAACATTCAGTACTTC.

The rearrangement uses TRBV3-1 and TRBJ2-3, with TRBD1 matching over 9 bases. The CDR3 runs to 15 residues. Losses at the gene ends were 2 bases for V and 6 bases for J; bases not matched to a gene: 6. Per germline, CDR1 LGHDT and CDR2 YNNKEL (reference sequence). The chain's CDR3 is CASSQWDRVRDTQYF. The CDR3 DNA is TGTGCCAGCAGCCAATGGGACAGGGTTCGGGATACGCAGTATTTT.

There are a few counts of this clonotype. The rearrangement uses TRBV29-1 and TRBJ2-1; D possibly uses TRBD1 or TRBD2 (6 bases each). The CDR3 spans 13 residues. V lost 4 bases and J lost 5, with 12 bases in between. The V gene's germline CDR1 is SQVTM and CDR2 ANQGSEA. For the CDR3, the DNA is TGCAGCGTTGGGGGGGCTGGGAACAATGAGCAGTTCTTC. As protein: CSVGGAGNNEQFF.

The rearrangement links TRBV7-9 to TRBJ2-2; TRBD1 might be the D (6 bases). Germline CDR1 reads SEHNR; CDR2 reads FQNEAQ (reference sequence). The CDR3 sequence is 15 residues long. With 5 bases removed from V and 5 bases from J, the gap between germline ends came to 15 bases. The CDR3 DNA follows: TGTGCCAGCAGCCCCACAGGGATAGGGACCGGGGAGCTGTTTTTT. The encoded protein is CASSPTGIGTGELFF. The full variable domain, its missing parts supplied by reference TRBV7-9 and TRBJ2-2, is DTGVSQNPRHKITKRGQNVTFRCDPISEHNRLYWYRQTLGQGPEFLTYFQNEAQLEKSRLLSDRFSAERPKGSFSTLEIQRTEQGDSAMYLCASSPTGIGTGELFFGEGSRLTVL.

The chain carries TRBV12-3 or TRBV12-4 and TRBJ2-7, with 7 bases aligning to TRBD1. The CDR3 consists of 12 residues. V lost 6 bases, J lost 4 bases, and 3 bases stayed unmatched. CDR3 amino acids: CASSGQAYEQYF. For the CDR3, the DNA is TGTGCCAGCAGCGGACAGGCTTACGAGCAGTACTTC.

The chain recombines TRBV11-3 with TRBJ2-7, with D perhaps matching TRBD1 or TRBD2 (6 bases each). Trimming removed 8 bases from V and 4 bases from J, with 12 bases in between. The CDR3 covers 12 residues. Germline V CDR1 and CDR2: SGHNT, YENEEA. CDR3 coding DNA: TGTGCCAGCGAGGGGGGCGGGTACGAGCAGTACTTC. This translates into CASEGGGYEQYF.

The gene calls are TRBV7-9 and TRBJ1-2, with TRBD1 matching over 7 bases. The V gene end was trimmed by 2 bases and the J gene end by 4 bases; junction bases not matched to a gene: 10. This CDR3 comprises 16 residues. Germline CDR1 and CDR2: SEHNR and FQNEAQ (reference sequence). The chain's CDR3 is CASSLKGGAGGYGYTF. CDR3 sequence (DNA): TGTGCCAGCAGCTTAAAAGGGGGCGCGGGGGGCTATGGCTACACCTTC.

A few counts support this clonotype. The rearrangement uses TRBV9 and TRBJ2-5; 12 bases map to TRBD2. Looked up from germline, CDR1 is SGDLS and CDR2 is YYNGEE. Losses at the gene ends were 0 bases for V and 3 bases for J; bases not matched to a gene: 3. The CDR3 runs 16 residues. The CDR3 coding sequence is TGTGCCAGCAGCGTAGCTCTAGCGGGAGGGGAAGAGACCCAGTACTTC. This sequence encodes CASSVALAGGEETQYF.

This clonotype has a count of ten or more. The CDR3 sequence: CASSLRGKGTAEQYF. CDR3 nucleotides: TGTGCCAGCAGCTTAAGGGGGAAGGGGACAGCGGAGCAGTACTTC. This rearrangement joins TRBV13 to TRBJ2-7, with 7 positions matching TRBD1. Germline values: CDR1 PRHDT, CDR2 FYEKMQ (reference sequence). After removal of 2 bases from V and 7 bases from J, the junction contained 11 bases not matched to a gene. The CDR3 runs 15 residues.

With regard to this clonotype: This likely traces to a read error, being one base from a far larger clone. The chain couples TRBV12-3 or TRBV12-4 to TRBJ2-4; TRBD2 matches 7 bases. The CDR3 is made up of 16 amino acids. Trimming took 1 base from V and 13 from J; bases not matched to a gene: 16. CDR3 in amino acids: CASSLVTGGPGGEQYF. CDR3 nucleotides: TGTGCCAGCAGTTTAGTCACCGGCGGACCGGGGGGTGAGCAGTACTTC.

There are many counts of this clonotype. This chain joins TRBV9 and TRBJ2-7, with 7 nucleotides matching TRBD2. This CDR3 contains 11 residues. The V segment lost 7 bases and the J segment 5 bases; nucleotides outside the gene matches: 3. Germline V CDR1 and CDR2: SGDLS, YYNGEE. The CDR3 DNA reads TGTGCCAGCGGGAGGGAGGACGAGCAGTACTTC. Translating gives CASGREDEQYF. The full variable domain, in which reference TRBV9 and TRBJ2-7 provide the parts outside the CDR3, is DSGVTQTPKHLITATGQRVTLRCSPRSGDLSVYWYQQSLDQGLQFLIQYYNGEERAKGNILERFSAQQFPDLHSELNLSSLELGDSALYFCASGREDEQYFGPGTRLTVT.

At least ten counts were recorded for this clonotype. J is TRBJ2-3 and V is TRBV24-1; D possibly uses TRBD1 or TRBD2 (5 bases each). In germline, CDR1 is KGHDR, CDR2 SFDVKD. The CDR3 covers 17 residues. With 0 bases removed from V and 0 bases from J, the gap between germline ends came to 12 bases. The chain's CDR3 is CATSDLGGLTSTDTQYF. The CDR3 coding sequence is TGTGCCACCAGTGATTTGGGGGGTTTAACTAGCACAGATACGCAGTATTTT.

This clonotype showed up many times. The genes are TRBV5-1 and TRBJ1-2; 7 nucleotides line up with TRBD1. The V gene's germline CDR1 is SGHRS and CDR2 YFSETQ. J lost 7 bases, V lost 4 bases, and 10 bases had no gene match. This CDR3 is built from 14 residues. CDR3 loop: CASSTGDPGGGYTF. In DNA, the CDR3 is TGCGCCAGCAGCACAGGGGATCCGGGCGGTGGCTACACCTTC.

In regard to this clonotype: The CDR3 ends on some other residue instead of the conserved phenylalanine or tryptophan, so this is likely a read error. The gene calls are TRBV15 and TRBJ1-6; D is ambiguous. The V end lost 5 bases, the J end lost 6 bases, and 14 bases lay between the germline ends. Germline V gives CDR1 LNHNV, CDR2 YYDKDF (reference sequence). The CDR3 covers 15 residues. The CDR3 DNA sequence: TGTGCCACCAGCTCTGGCCTCCCCCCTAATTCACCCCTCCACCTT. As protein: CATSSGLPPNSPLHL.

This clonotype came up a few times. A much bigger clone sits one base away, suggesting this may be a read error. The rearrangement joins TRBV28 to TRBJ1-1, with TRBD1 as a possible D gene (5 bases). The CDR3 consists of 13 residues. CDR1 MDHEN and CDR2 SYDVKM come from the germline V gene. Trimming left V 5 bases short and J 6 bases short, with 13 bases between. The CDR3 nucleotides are TGTGCCAGCAGTCCTCGACAGTGGGCTGAAGCTTTCTTT. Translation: CASSPRQWAEAFF.